The entry that follows covers one T cell receptor beta chain sequence. Antigen: not known. Trimming took 4 bases from V and 10 from J; bases not matched to a gene: 6. This CDR3 has 12 amino acids. The germline CDR1 and CDR2 sequences are SGDLS and YYNGEE. The sample belongs to a study of cytomegalovirus exposure and HLA in healthy donors. Points from the study as a whole: Previous analysis showed most TCR beta V segments were productive about 90% or about 30% of the time.

The PCR contained 60 Vbeta and 13 Jbeta primers. The authors' processing: Later analysis identified around 85 million unique TCR beta chains, some 10 million shared. Only in-frame clones appear in the TCRdb table, and some are missing; sequencing was by immunoSEQ multiplex PCR. That table furnishes V, J and clone size, whereas the DNA furnished D and trimming. The data show tens of thousands of clones, about 80% seen once. The V call is TRBV9, the J call TRBJ1-2; 8 bases map to TRBD1. The sample comprised PBMCs. The sequence came from a woman aged 45-65 years in good health and CMV-seropositive. CDR3 protein: CASSFGQGHYTF. CDR3 nucleotide sequence: TGTGCCAGCAGCTTCGGACAGGGACACTACACCTTC.